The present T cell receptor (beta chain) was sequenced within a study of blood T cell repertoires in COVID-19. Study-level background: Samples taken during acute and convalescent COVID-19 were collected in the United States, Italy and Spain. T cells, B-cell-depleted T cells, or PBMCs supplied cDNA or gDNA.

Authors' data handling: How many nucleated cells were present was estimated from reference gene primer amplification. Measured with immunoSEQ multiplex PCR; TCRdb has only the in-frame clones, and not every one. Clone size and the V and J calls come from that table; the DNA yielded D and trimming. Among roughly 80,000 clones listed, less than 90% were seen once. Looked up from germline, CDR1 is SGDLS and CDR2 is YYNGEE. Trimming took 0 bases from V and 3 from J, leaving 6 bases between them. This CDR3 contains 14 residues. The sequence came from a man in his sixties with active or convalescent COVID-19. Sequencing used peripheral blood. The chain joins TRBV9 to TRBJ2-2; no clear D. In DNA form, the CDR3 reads TGTGCCAGCAGCGTAGTACGGGACACCGGGGAGCTGTTTTTT. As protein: CASSVVRDTGELFF.